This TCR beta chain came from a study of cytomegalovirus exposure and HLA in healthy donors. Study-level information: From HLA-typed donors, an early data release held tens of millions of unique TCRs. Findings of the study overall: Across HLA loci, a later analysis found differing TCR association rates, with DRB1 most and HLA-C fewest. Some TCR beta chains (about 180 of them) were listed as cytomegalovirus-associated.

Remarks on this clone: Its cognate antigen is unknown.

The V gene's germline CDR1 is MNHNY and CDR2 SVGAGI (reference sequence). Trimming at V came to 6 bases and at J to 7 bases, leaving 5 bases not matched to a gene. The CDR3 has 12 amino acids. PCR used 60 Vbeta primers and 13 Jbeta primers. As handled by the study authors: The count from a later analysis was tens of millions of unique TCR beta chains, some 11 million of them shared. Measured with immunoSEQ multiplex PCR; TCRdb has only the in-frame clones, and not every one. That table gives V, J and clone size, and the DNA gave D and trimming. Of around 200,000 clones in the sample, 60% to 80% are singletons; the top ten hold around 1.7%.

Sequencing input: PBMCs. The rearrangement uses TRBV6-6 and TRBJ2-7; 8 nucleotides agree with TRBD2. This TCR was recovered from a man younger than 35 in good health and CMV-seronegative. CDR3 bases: TGTGCCAGCAGCCTACTAGCGGAGGAGCAGTACTTC. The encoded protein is CASSLLAEEQYF.